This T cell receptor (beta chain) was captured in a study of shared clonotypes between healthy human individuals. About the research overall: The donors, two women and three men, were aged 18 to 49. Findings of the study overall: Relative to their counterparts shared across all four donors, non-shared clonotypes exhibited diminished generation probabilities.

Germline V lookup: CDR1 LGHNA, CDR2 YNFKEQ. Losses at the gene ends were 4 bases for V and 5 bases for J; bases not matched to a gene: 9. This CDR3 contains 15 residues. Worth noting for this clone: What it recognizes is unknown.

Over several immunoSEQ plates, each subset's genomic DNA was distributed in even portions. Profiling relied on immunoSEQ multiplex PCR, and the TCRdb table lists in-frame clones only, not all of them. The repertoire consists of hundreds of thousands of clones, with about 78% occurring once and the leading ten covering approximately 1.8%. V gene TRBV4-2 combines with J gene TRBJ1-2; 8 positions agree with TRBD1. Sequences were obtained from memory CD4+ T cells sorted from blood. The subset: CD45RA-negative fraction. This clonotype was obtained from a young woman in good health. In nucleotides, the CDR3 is TGTGCCAGCAGCCGTCGGACAGGGATTACTTATGGCTACACCTTC. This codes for CASSRRTGITYGYTF.